Sequencing of this TCR beta chain was carried out in a study of blood T cell repertoires in COVID-19. Germline assignment: CDR1 MNHEY and CDR2 SVGAGI. V was clipped by 8 bases and J by 3 bases; unmatched bases: 3. This CDR3 has 13 residues. Clones were sequenced by immunoSEQ multiplex PCR, and TCRdb holds only the in-frame ones, with some missing. The table includes approximately 70,000 clones, 84% detected once. The receptor's source is a woman in her sixties with acute or convalescent COVID-19. The gene calls are TRBV6-5 and TRBJ2-5; 10 positions agree with TRBD1. The sample consisted of peripheral blood. The CDR3, as DNA: TGTGCCAGCCTGGGACAGGGGAAAGAGACCCAGTACTTC. This encodes CASLGQGKETQYF.